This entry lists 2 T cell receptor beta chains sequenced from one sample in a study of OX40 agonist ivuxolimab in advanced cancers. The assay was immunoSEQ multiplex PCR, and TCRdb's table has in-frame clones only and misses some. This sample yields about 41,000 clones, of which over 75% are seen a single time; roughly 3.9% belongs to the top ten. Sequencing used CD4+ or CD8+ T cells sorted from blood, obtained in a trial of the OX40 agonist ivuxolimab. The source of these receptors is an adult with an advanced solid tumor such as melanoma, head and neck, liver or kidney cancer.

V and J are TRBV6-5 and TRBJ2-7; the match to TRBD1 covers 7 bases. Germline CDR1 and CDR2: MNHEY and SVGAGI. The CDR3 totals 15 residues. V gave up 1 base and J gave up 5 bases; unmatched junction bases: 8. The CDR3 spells CASSYFGTVTDEQYF. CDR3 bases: TGTGCCAGCAGTTACTTCGGGACAGTAACTGACGAGCAGTACTTC.

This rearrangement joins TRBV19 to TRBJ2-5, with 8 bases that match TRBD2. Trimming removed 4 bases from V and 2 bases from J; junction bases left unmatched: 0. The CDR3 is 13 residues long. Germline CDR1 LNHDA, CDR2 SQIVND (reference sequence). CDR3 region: CASSRLAQETQYF. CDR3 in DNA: TGTGCCAGTAGTAGACTAGCGCAAGAGACCCAGTACTTC.